This T cell receptor (beta chain) was sequenced for a study of technical replicates of blood from several donors. The V gene lost 1 base and the J gene lost 0 bases, with 13 bases spanning the gap. The CDR3 extends over 18 amino acids. CDR1 SGHAT and CDR2 FQDESV come from the germline V gene (reference sequence). Generated by immunoSEQ multiplex PCR, the TCRdb table keeps only in-frame clones and is missing some. The sample yields 15,000 or so clones, around four fifths seen once. The clonotype was recovered from a human donor in good health. Material: PBMCs. This sequence joins TRBV11-1 and TRBJ2-6; D call uncertain. In DNA, the CDR3 is TGTGCCAGCAGCTTAGGAGGTTTTAGATACTCTGGGGCCAACGTCCTGACTTTC. It yields the protein CASSLGGFRYSGANVLTF. The complete variable domain, with remaining parts taken from reference TRBV11-1 and TRBJ2-6, reads EAEVAQSPRYKITEKSQAVAFWCDPISGHATLYWYRQILGQGPELLVQFQDESVVDDSQLPKDRFSAERLKGVDSTLKIQPAELGDSAMYLCASSLGGFRYSGANVLTFGAGSRLTVL.